This T cell receptor beta chain appears in the sequencing data of a study of CD8 T cells in Susac syndrome. Study at large: Blood was drawn from patients with Susac syndrome. At that point, they were therapy-naive, on corticosteroids, or on intravenous immunoglobulin alone.

V was pared by 4 bases and J by 5 bases, with 15 bases between. CDR1 SGDLS and CDR2 YYNGEE come from the germline V gene. The CDR3 has 15 residues. Random hexamers served to reverse transcribe about 0.5 to 1 ug RNA. Amplification of TCR beta CDR3 by immunoSEQ multiplex PCR spanned 54 Vbeta and 13 Jbeta. A single record per CDR3 protein comes from TCRdb applying MiXCR to the immunoSEQ multiplex PCR reads. The data contain about 180,000 distinct CDR3 sequences, about 95% of them singletons. This TCR was recovered from a human donor with Susac syndrome. Sequencing was performed on CD4+ T cells from PBMCs. The J gene is TRBJ2-2, the V gene TRBV9; perhaps TRBD2 as D (5 bases). DNA for the CDR3: TGTGCCAGCAGCCCCCCACGGGGTTGGACCGGGGAGCTGTTTTTT. Amino acid sequence: CASSPPRGWTGELFF.